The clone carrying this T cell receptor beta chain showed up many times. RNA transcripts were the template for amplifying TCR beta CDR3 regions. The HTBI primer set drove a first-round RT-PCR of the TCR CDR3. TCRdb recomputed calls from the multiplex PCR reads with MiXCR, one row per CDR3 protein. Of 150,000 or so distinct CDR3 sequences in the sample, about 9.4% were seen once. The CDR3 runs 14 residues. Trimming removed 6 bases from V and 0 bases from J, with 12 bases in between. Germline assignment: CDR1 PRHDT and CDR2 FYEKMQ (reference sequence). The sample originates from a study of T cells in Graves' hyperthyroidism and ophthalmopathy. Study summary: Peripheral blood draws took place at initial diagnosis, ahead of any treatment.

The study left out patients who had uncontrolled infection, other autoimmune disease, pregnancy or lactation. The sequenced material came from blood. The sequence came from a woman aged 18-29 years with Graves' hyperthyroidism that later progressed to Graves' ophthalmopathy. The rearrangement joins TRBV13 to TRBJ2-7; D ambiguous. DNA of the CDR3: TGTGCCAGCAGGAATGGACGTCGCTCCTACGAGCAGTACTTC. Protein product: CASRNGRRSYEQYF.